This T cell receptor (beta chain) was obtained from a study of response to subunit inactivated influenza vaccine. Study-wide findings and caveats: Authors suggested few new T cells are recruited by each seasonal influenza vaccination.

In regard to this clonotype: What it binds is unknown.

Germline CDR1 MNHNY, CDR2 SVGAGI (reference sequence). Trimming removed 2 bases at V and 5 bases at J, with 8 bases between. The length of the CDR3 is 13 residues. Via MiXCR, TCRdb re-called the RT-PCR reads, giving one row per CDR3 protein. The profile shows 200,000 to 300,000 distinct CDR3 sequences, more than 9% of them singletons. The receptor's source is a man aged 50-60 years who received an inactivated influenza vaccine. The V and J genes are TRBV6-6 and TRBJ2-3; D not resolved. The input for sequencing was non-naive T cells sorted from PBMCs, taken around 14 days before vaccination. CDR3 DNA: TGTGCCAGCAGTTACCGGGCCTTAGATACGCAGTATTTT. This sequence encodes CASSYRALDTQYF.